A selection of T cell receptor beta chains follows, all from one sample in a study of T cell clones after liver transplantation. Profiling relied on immunoSEQ multiplex PCR, and the TCRdb table lists in-frame clones only, not all of them. The table has 55,000 or so clones, about two thirds seen once. Source: CD4+ T cells from blood, taken before liver transplant. All receptors come from a human donor who received a liver transplant. Each CDR3 is given with its conserved first and last residue. Each record gives: D gene, clone size, CDR3 length, V gene, J gene, CDR3 protein, CDR3 DNA. A D gene is named only where the DNA matches it firmly. Clone size is shown for a subset of rows, as once, few, many or a class of expanded clone.

>-|-|15|TRBV5-6|TRBJ2-7
CASSFWPRSSYEQYF
TGTGCCAGCAGCTTTTGGCCTAGGAGCTCCTACGAGCAGTACTTC
>-|-|13|TRBV6-5|TRBJ1-1
CASRTGGSTEAFF
TGTGCCAGCAGGACGGGGGGCTCCACTGAAGCTTTCTTT
>-|many|18|TRBV11-2|TRBJ1-5
CASSLVGTAGASNQPQHF
TGTGCCAGCAGCTTAGTAGGGACGGCGGGGGCTAGCAATCAGCCCCAGCATTTT
>TRBD1|few|17|TRBV18|TRBJ1-5
CASSSGQGLGSNQPQHF
TGTGCCAGCTCATCCGGACAGGGGCTGGGAAGCAATCAGCCCCAGCATTTT
>TRBD2|many|16|TRBV7-3|TRBJ2-5
CASSLGASGGQETQYF
TGTGCCAGCAGCTTAGGGGCTAGCGGGGGCCAAGAGACCCAGTACTTC
>-|-|15|TRBV4-1|TRBJ1-5
CASSQVRLGNQPQHF
TGCGCCAGCAGCCAAGTCCGGTTAGGCAATCAGCCCCAGCATTTT
>TRBD1|-|14|TRBV6-1|TRBJ1-6
CASSEDRGKSPLHF
TGTGCCAGCAGTGAGGACAGGGGAAAATCACCCCTCCACTTT
>-|few|10|TRBV20-1|TRBJ1-1
CSARDREAFF
TGCAGTGCTAGAGACAGGGAAGCTTTCTTT
>TRBD1|-|16|TRBV15|TRBJ2-7
CATSRAGGQGSYEQYF
TGTGCCACCAGCAGAGCCGGAGGACAGGGTTCCTACGAGCAGTACTTC
>TRBD1|-|16|TRBV7-9|TRBJ2-1
CASSSNPRQGRNEQFF
TGTGCCAGCAGCTCGAATCCGCGACAGGGGAGGAATGAGCAGTTCTTC
>-|-|16|TRBV7-2|TRBJ1-1
CASSLDLGTRNTEAFF
TGTGCCAGCAGCTTAGATTTGGGGACAAGGAACACTGAAGCTTTCTTT
>TRBD1|-|17|TRBV11-1|TRBJ1-1
CASSSGQGPQRGTEAFF
TGTGCCAGCAGCTCCGGACAGGGCCCCCAACGGGGGACTGAAGCTTTCTTT
>-|few|12|TRBV6-5|TRBJ1-3
CASRSQGNTIYF
TGTGCCAGCAGATCACAAGGAAACACCATATATTTT
>TRBD1|-|16|TRBV15|TRBJ1-5
CATSRDRGQVKQPQHF
TGTGCCACCAGCAGAGACCGAGGACAGGTGAAGCAGCCCCAGCATTTT
>-|many|13|TRBV19|TRBJ1-5
CASSQEVRQPQHF
TGTGCCAGTAGTCAGGAGGTTAGACAGCCCCAGCATTTT
>-|once|12|TRBV29-1|TRBJ2-1
CSVESGINEQFF
TGCAGCGTTGAATCCGGGATCAATGAGCAGTTCTTC
>-|few|13|TRBV21-1|TRBJ2-7
CASSKAPIYEQYF
TGTGCCAGCAGCAAAGCTCCAATTTACGAGCAGTACTTC
>-|-|18|TRBV7-8|TRBJ2-6
CASSLARRGLTGANVLTF
TGTGCCAGCAGCTTAGCGAGAAGGGGACTTACTGGGGCCAACGTCCTGACTTTC
>TRBD1|-|17|TRBV7-8|TRBJ1-1
CASSLASTGAGNTEAFF
TGTGCCAGCAGCTTAGCCTCGACAGGGGCGGGTAACACTGAAGCTTTCTTT
>TRBD1|few|15|TRBV11-1|TRBJ1-6
CASSLSGTVDSPLHF
TGTGCCAGCAGCTTATCCGGGACAGTTGATTCACCCCTCCACTTT
>-|few|14|TRBV7-2|TRBJ2-3
CASSASLLANTQYF
TGTGCCAGCAGCGCCTCACTTCTAGCGAATACGCAGTATTTT
>TRBD1|once|16|TRBV4-2|TRBJ1-2
CASSHDRDRGRSGYTF
TGTGCCAGCAGCCACGACCGGGACAGGGGGCGGAGTGGCTACACCTTC
>TRBD2|-|17|TRBV28|TRBJ2-1
CASSPGGLAGGRNEQFF
TGTGCCAGCAGCCCAGGGGGCCTAGCGGGGGGACGGAATGAGCAGTTCTTC
>-|-|15|TRBV4-1|TRBJ2-3
CASSPEGTKWDTQYF
TGCGCCAGCAGCCCCGAAGGGACAAAATGGGATACGCAGTATTTT
>-|-|16|TRBV10-3|TRBJ2-7
CAISGEINFLFGEQYF
TGTGCCATCAGTGGGGAGATCAATTTTTTATTCGGCGAGCAGTACTTC
>-|-|16|TRBV13|TRBJ1-6
CASSSRQSSYNSPLHF
TGTGCCAGCAGCTCACGACAGAGCTCCTATAATTCACCCCTCCACTTT
>TRBD1|-|12|TRBV30|TRBJ1-2
CAWSGGNYGYTF
TGTGCCTGGTCAGGGGGCAATTATGGCTACACCTTC
>-|once|12|TRBV30|TRBJ1-2
CAWSPGVGGYTF
TGTGCCTGGAGTCCCGGGGTAGGTGGCTACACCTTC
>-|-|11|TRBV30|TRBJ1-2
CVGGDTRGYTF
TGTGTCGGGGGGGACACACGGGGCTACACCTTC
>TRBD2|once|15|TRBV7-8|TRBJ2-7
CASSAAGTIVYEQYF
TGTGCCAGCAGCGCCGCCGGGACTATCGTCTACGAGCAGTACTTC
>TRBD2|-|20|TRBV4-1|TRBJ2-7
CASSGYLGASGGAGSYEQYF
TGCGCCAGCAGCGGATACCTGGGGGCTAGCGGGGGGGCCGGGTCCTACGAGCAGTACTTC
>-|-|11|TRBV29-1|TRBJ1-2
CSAKDQGTSTF
TGCAGCGCCAAGGATCAGGGCACTTCCACCTTC
>TRBD1|-|14|TRBV11-2|TRBJ1-2
CASNDRGLNYGYTF
TGTGCCAGCAACGACAGGGGGCTGAACTATGGCTACACCTTC
>-|-|15|TRBV6-6|TRBJ1-5
CASSYAGDSNQPQHF
TGTGCCAGCAGTTACGCAGGGGATAGCAATCAGCCCCAGCATTTT
>TRBD1|-|14|TRBV6-5|TRBJ1-2
CASKRVQGGSGYTF
TGTGCCAGCAAGAGAGTTCAGGGGGGCTCTGGCTACACCTTC
>TRBD1|once|15|TRBV11-1|TRBJ2-2
CASSLRQGAGGELFF
TGTGCCAGCAGCCTCAGACAGGGGGCGGGCGGGGAGCTGTTTTTT
>-|once|11|TRBV19|TRBJ2-7
CASRQAYEQYF
TGTGCCAGTAGGCAGGCCTACGAGCAGTACTTC
>TRBD2|-|15|TRBV7-2|TRBJ2-5
CASSFGQRGVETQYF
TGTGCCAGCAGCTTCGGCCAGCGGGGTGTAGAGACCCAGTACTTC
>-|few|13|TRBV10-3|TRBJ1-5
CAISRGSNQPQHF
TGTGCCATCAGCCGGGGTTCCAATCAGCCCCAGCATTTT
>-|-|15|TRBV18|TRBJ1-1
CASSPFELLNTEAFF
TGTGCCAGCTCACCCTTCGAACTTTTGAACACTGAAGCTTTCTTT
>TRBD1|-|15|TRBV11-2|TRBJ2-1
CASSPTGDTYNEQFF
TGTGCCAGCAGCCCCACAGGGGATACCTACAATGAGCAGTTCTTC
>-|-|13|TRBV9|TRBJ2-5
CASSKRGQETQYF
TGTGCCAGCAGCAAAAGGGGCCAAGAGACCCAGTACTTC
>-|many|13|TRBV7-9|TRBJ1-1
CASSPFTDGGAFF
TGTGCCAGCAGCCCCTTCACGGACGGGGGAGCTTTCTTT
>-|-|14|TRBV15|TRBJ2-3
CATSRGSRTDTQYF
TGTGCCACCAGCAGGGGGAGTCGCACAGATACGCAGTATTTT
>-|few|14|TRBV10-1|TRBJ1-1
CASSESQLGTEAFF
TGCGCCAGCAGTGAATCGCAGCTAGGCACTGAAGCTTTCTTT
>-|-|15|TRBV28|TRBJ2-3
CASTLQTGGTDTQYF
TGTGCCAGCACCCTACAGACAGGTGGCACAGATACGCAGTATTTT
>-|-|15|TRBV5-1|TRBJ1-4
CASSIEGRGHEKLFF
TGCGCCAGCAGTATTGAGGGGCGGGGGCACGAAAAACTGTTTTTT
>-|-|14|TRBV6-5|TRBJ1-1
CASSKGLPNTEAFF
TGTGCCAGCAGTAAAGGACTACCGAACACTGAAGCTTTCTTT
>TRBD2|-|16|TRBV19|TRBJ2-7
CASSGVTTAGGHEQYF
TGTGCCAGTAGTGGTGTGACGACTGCGGGGGGTCACGAGCAGTACTTC
>-|-|17|TRBV7-8|TRBJ1-5
CASSSGTRELYSQPQHF
TGTGCCAGCAGCTCAGGCACAAGGGAGTTATATTCGCAGCCCCAGCATTTT
>-|-|18|TRBV29-1|TRBJ2-3
CSVAGGQYSASSTDTQYF
TGCAGCGTTGCCGGGGGGCAATACTCGGCCTCTAGCACAGATACGCAGTATTTT
>-|medium-sized|12|TRBV19|TRBJ1-5
CASSPGAGPQHF
TGTGCCAGCTCACCCGGAGCGGGGCCCCAGCATTTT
>-|-|12|TRBV28|TRBJ2-7
CASRRGDYEQYF
TGTGCCAGCCGTCGCGGGGACTACGAGCAGTACTTC
>-|-|16|TRBV14|TRBJ2-1
CASSQGIYSSYNEQFF
TGTGCCAGCAGCCAAGGCATATACAGCTCCTACAATGAGCAGTTCTTC
>-|-|16|TRBV14|TRBJ2-4
CASSQDRTVAKNIQYF
TGTGCCAGCAGCCAGGACCGGACTGTAGCCAAAAACATTCAGTACTTC
>TRBD2|-|15|TRBV5-1|TRBJ2-7
CASSWGLADPYEQYF
TGCGCCAGCAGTTGGGGACTAGCGGACCCTTACGAGCAGTACTTC
>-|-|14|TRBV2|TRBJ1-1
CASSRAGGGTEAFF
TGTGCCAGCAGTAGAGCGGGGGGCGGCACTGAAGCTTTCTTT
>TRBD1|-|15|TRBV29-1|TRBJ2-7
CSVVKPGQGAYEQYF
TGCAGCGTTGTGAAACCGGGACAGGGGGCCTACGAGCAGTACTTC
>-|-|12|TRBV12-5|TRBJ2-7
CASVGRSGEQYF
TGTGCTAGTGTGGGGAGATCAGGCGAGCAGTACTTC